This TCR beta chain is from a study of blood T cell repertoires in COVID-19. Study context: T cells, B-cell-depleted T cells, or PBMCs provided the cDNA or gDNA that served as material.

V lost 8 bases, J lost 2 bases, and 9 bases stayed unmatched. The CDR3 contains 15 residues. Germline V gene data show CDR1 as SGHTA and CDR2 as FQGNSA. In the original workflow: Reference gene primer amplification gave estimated nucleated cell counts. The data were produced by immunoSEQ multiplex PCR, yet TCRdb's version contains in-frame clones alone and is incomplete. V and J calls and clone size follow that table, whereas D and trimming were derived from the DNA. This table holds 47,000 or so clones, around 81% found once. Those enrolled in Seattle joined during active infection and were followed longitudinally afterward.

The sample comprised peripheral blood. The clonotype comes from a woman aged 80 or over with COVID-19, enrolled during active disease. The chain couples TRBV7-2 to TRBJ2-1; 7 bases fit TRBD2. CDR3 coding DNA: TGTGCCAGCCAAAATCCAGGACTAGCCTACAATGAGCAGTTCTTC. Its protein product is CASQNPGLAYNEQFF.